This entry features one TCR beta chain sequence. The antigen remains undetermined. This sample was included in a study of monozygotic twins with inflammatory bowel disease. From 3,500 to 4,500 ng of total RNA, each TCR library was prepared. TCRdb re-called the 5' RACE reads; every CDR3 protein appears as one record, without DNA. This table holds approximately 380,000 distinct CDR3 sequences. Study-wide findings and caveats: A distinction between different T cell subtypes was not possible. Healthy twins shared more clonotypes with others than IBD patients, most markedly active ones.

The sequenced sample was blood. The clonotype originates from a human donor with ulcerative colitis or Crohn's disease, or a healthy co-twin of an affected twin (not recorded which).

CDR3 protein: CASSPRDREFSTEQFF. The chain carries TRBV12-3 or TRBV12-4 and TRBJ2-1; there is no DNA to check the TCRdb D call of TRBD1. The CDR3 covers 16 residues.